The 30 T cell receptor beta chains reported below all come from one sample, sequenced in a study of blood T cell repertoires in COVID-19. Assay: immunoSEQ multiplex PCR; the TCRdb copy retains only in-frame clones and omits some. The sample shows approximately 250,000 clones, 80% to 90% of them seen only once. Specimen: peripheral blood. These receptor sequences come from a man aged 35 to 55 with acute or convalescent COVID-19.

V gene TRBV25-1 combines with J gene TRBJ2-7; 7 bases map to TRBD1. The length of the CDR3 is 14 residues. Trimming cost V 6 bases and J 5 bases; bases outside gene matches: 10. Germline CDR1 is MGHDK and CDR2 is SYGVNS. CDR3 DNA sequence: TGTGCCAGCAGCGGCGTAACAACAGGGGACGAGCAGTACTTC. The encoded protein is CASSGVTTGDEQYF.

The chain joins TRBV5-6 to TRBJ2-3, with TRBD2 identical over 8 bases. J lost 4 bases, V lost 4 bases, and 11 bases had no gene match. Germline CDR1 reads SGHDT; CDR2 reads YYEEEE. CDR3 size: 16 residues. CDR3 in amino acids: CASSPSRAGAPDTQYF. CDR3 nucleotide sequence: TGTGCCAGCAGCCCTTCTAGAGCGGGGGCACCAGATACGCAGTATTTT.

CDR3 DNA sequence: TGTGCCAGCAGTTATCGACTACAGGGGGCAGGGTATGGCTACACCTTC. This encodes CASSYRLQGAGYGYTF. The chain has TRBV6-5 and TRBJ1-2, with 9 bases that match TRBD1. The CDR3 has 16 residues. Germline V gene sequence: CDR1 MNHEY, CDR2 SVGAGI. Losses at the gene ends were 3 bases for V and 5 bases for J; bases not matched to a gene: 10.

The chain recombines TRBV7-3 with TRBJ2-1; 9 bases line up with TRBD2. The germline V gene has CDR1 SGHTA and CDR2 FQGTGA. The CDR3 runs to 14 residues. Trimming removed 5 bases from V and 5 bases from J; junction bases left unmatched: 4. The CDR3 coding sequence is TGTGCCAGCAGCCCCGGCGGGGGGGACAATGAGCAGTTCTTC. Translation gives CASSPGGGDNEQFF.

V is TRBV21-1 and J is TRBJ2-7; TRBD1, the table's D call, lacks a check against the DNA. TRBV21-1 represents a pseudogene. The CDR3 runs 17 residues. CDR3 sequence reads: CARELGQGTSFGYEQYF. The CDR3 DNA is TGTGCCAGGGAATTAGGACAGGGTACGTCCTTCGGGTACGAGCAGTACTTC.

V usage is TRBV6-1 and J usage is TRBJ2-3; D is possibly TRBD1 (6 bases). Germline V gene data show CDR1 as MNHNS and CDR2 as SASEGT. The CDR3 runs to 16 residues. V lost 3 bases to trimming and J lost 0 bases, with 13 bases between them. The CDR3, as DNA: TGTGCCAGCAGTGAGGTCAGGGGTGTCAGCACAGATACGCAGTATTTT. Its protein product is CASSEVRGVSTDTQYF.

The genes are TRBV19 and TRBJ2-7; the D is unclear. The CDR3 contains 13 residues. Looked up from germline, CDR1 is LNHDA and CDR2 is SQIVND (reference sequence). Trimming left V 1 base short and J 3 bases short, with 7 bases between. The CDR3 protein is CASSIGNSYEQYF. CDR3 nucleotides: TGTGCCAGTAGTATAGGTAACAGCTACGAGCAGTACTTC. Based on the CDR3 plus reference TRBV19 and TRBJ2-7, the full variable domain is DGGITQSPKYLFRKEGQNVTLSCEQNLNHDAMYWYRQDPGQGLRLIYYSQIVNDFQKGDIAEGYSVSREKKESFPLTVTSAQKNPTAFYLCASSIGNSYEQYFGPGTRLTVT.

This sequence joins TRBV9 and TRBJ2-5; 9 bases agree with TRBD1. The germline V gene has CDR1 SGDLS and CDR2 YYNGEE. The J segment lost 4 bases and the V segment lost 4 bases, leaving 11 bases of the junction unmatched. There are 16 residues in the CDR3. The CDR3 coding sequence is TGTGCCAGCAGCCCTGGGGACAGGGCGCCGGGAGAGACCCAGTACTTC. Amino acids: CASSPGDRAPGETQYF.

The chain has TRBV7-9 and TRBJ1-1; 10 bases map to TRBD1. The J segment lost 6 bases and the V segment lost 2 bases, leaving 15 bases of the junction unmatched. Germline V gene lookup returns CDR1 SEHNR and CDR2 FQNEAQ (reference sequence). CDR3 length equals 18 residues. CDR3 DNA sequence: TGTGCCAGCAGCTTACGGGGCCGGGACAGGGGCCAGAGCGCTGAAGCTTTCTTT. Encoded protein: CASSLRGRDRGQSAEAFF.

The V call is TRBV5-1, the J call TRBJ2-2, with D possibly being TRBD2 (6 bases). V shed 3 bases and J shed 0 bases, with 12 bases lying between them. Germline CDR1 and CDR2: SGHRS and YFSETQ. The CDR3 is 16 residues long. DNA for the CDR3: TGCGCCAGCAGCTCCCGGGGGACGGCGAACACCGGGGAGCTGTTTTTT. This sequence encodes CASSSRGTANTGELFF.

The chain combines TRBV6-5 with TRBJ1-1; D uncertain. This CDR3 spans 15 amino acids. The V gene's germline CDR1 is MNHEY and CDR2 SVGAGI. V was cut by 6 bases and J by 1 base, with 15 bases left in between. The CDR3 bases are TGTGCCAGCAGCCCATTCTACTCTGGGAACACTGAAGCTTTCTTT. It is translated as CASSPFYSGNTEAFF.

This chain joins TRBV13 and TRBJ2-1; possibly TRBD2 for D (6 bases). Germline CDR1 reads PRHDT; CDR2 reads FYEKMQ (reference sequence). The V gene lost 2 bases and the J gene lost 2 bases, with 10 bases spanning the gap. This CDR3 is built from 15 residues. The CDR3 sequence: CASSLRLATYNEQFF. As DNA, the CDR3 is TGTGCCAGCAGCTTACGGCTAGCGACCTACAATGAGCAGTTCTTC.

The chain has TRBV15 and TRBJ1-4, with TRBD1 matching over 7 bases. Per germline, CDR1 LNHNV and CDR2 YYDKDF (reference sequence). The CDR3 covers 16 residues. V trimming: 5 bases; J trimming: 4 bases; junction bases outside the gene matches: 10. The CDR3 here is CATSGYLGQYNEKLFF. The CDR3 nucleotides are TGTGCCACCAGCGGCTACCTGGGACAGTATAATGAAAAACTGTTTTTT.

The genes are TRBV9 and TRBJ1-2, with D possibly matching TRBD1 (6 bases). This CDR3 has 14 amino acids. Trimming took 3 bases from V and 10 from J, leaving 19 bases between them. Germline lookup yields CDR1 SGDLS and CDR2 YYNGEE. The DNA for the CDR3 is TGTGCCAGCAGCGCTCCAGGGGAGCACATTGACTACACCTTC. Translated: CASSAPGEHIDYTF.

The rearrangement links TRBV2 to TRBJ2-5; the match to TRBD1 covers 8 bases. The CDR3 contains 16 residues. The V gene end was trimmed by 6 bases and the J gene end by 0 bases; junction bases not matched to a gene: 9. Germline lookup yields CDR1 SNHLY and CDR2 FYNNEI. This CDR3 reads CASRPDRGWYQETQYF. The CDR3, as DNA: TGTGCCAGCAGGCCCGACAGGGGATGGTACCAAGAGACCCAGTACTTC.

This chain links TRBV30 with TRBJ1-2, with 9 bases identical to TRBD1. Looked up from germline, CDR1 is GTSNPN and CDR2 is SVGIG (reference sequence). CDR3 length equals 14 residues. With 5 bases clipped from V and 6 bases from J, the junction kept 10 bases outside the gene matches. The CDR3 sequence: CAWSLRTGVNGYTF. CDR3 sequence (DNA): TGTGCCTGGTCCCTCCGGACAGGGGTCAATGGCTACACCTTC.

The rearrangement joins TRBV7-9 to TRBJ1-2; D gene unclear. The V end was cut by 8 bases, the J end by 4 bases, with 17 bases between. Germline V lookup: CDR1 SEHNR, CDR2 FQNEAQ (reference sequence). The CDR3 runs 14 residues. The CDR3 DNA is TGTGCCAGCCAGGAACAGATTCGGGGCTATGGCTACACCTTC. Translating it yields CASQEQIRGYGYTF. The full variable domain, completed using reference TRBV7-9 and TRBJ1-2, is DTGVSQNPRHKITKRGQNVTFRCDPISEHNRLYWYRQTLGQGPEFLTYFQNEAQLEKSRLLSDRFSAERPKGSFSTLEIQRTEQGDSAMYLCASQEQIRGYGYTFGSGTRLTVV.

This clone was counted only a few times. This sequence joins TRBV5-1 and TRBJ1-3; tentative D call: TRBD1 (5 bases). This CDR3 has 14 amino acids. The V gene lost 7 bases and the J gene lost 2 bases, with 13 bases spanning the gap. The V gene's germline CDR1 is SGHRS and CDR2 YFSETQ. The CDR3 DNA reads as TGCGCCAGCCGAGCGGGGACCGCTGGAAACACCATATATTTT. This sequence encodes CASRAGTAGNTIYF.

The chain recombines TRBV19 with TRBJ1-1; 10 positions match TRBD1. The CDR3 sequence is 15 residues long. Germline CDR1 reads LNHDA; CDR2 reads SQIVND (reference sequence). The trim removed 5 bases at V and 4 bases at J, leaving 7 bases unmatched. The CDR3, as DNA: TGTGCCAGTAGTCCCCGACAGGGGGCAGGCACTGAAGCTTTCTTT. Protein: CASSPRQGAGTEAFF.

The genes are TRBV19 and TRBJ1-5, with TRBD1 matching 7 bases. CDR3 length equals 15 residues. V lost 6 bases to trimming and J lost 7 bases; unmatched junction nucleotides: 12. The V gene's germline CDR1 is LNHDA and CDR2 SQIVND (reference sequence). CDR3: CASSIYPGQLQPQHF. The CDR3 DNA reads as TGTGCCAGTAGCATTTACCCGGGACAGCTCCAGCCCCAGCATTTT.

The chain recombines TRBV2 with TRBJ1-1, with 9 bases aligning to TRBD1. The germline V gene encodes CDR1 SNHLY and CDR2 FYNNEI. The CDR3 extends over 15 amino acids. The ends lost 6 bases at V and 1 base at J; junction bases unmatched: 6. As DNA, the CDR3 is TGTGCCAGCAGGCGGGACAGGGAGAGGAACACTGAAGCTTTCTTT. Amino acids: CASRRDRERNTEAFF.

This chain connects TRBV4-1 to TRBJ1-5; D call uncertain. Trimming shortened V by 0 bases and J by 0 bases, and 12 bases separated the two germline ends. Germline V CDR1 and CDR2: MGHRA, YSYEKL. The CDR3 spans 17 residues. The CDR3 region has the DNA TGCGCCAGCAGCCAAGAGGCGGGCCACCCTAGCAATCAGCCCCAGCATTTT. It encodes CASSQEAGHPSNQPQHF.

The chain is built from TRBV2 and TRBJ1-1; D may be TRBD1 (5 bases). The CDR3 is 13 amino acids. The germline V and J ends were trimmed by 6 bases and 4 bases, with 12 bases remaining between them. Germline V gene lookup returns CDR1 SNHLY and CDR2 FYNNEI. CDR3 nucleotides: TGTGCCAGCAGCTTGGGGCCAGGCACTGAAGCTTTCTTT. Amino acid sequence: CASSLGPGTEAFF. Filled out from reference TRBV2 and TRBJ1-1, the complete variable domain reads EPEVTQTPSHQVTQMGQEVILRCVPISNHLYFYWYRQILGQKVEFLVSFYNNEISEKSEIFDDQFSVERPDGSNFTLKIRSTKLEDSAMYFCASSLGPGTEAFFGQGTRLTVV.

This sequence joins TRBV11-2 and TRBJ1-1, with 8 bases lining up with TRBD1. The CDR3 contains 15 residues. V shed 2 bases and J 1 base; nucleotides not matched to a gene: 3. The germline V gene has CDR1 SGHAT and CDR2 FQNNGV. CDR3 DNA: TGTGCCAGCAGCTTACCGGGACAGGAGAACACTGAAGCTTTCTTT. Its protein product is CASSLPGQENTEAFF.

In its sample, this clone was seen once. The rearrangement links TRBV28 to TRBJ2-7; TRBD1 matches 7 bases. The CDR3 runs 14 residues. The V gene end was trimmed by 6 bases and the J gene end by 2 bases; junction bases not matched to a gene: 7. Looked up from germline, CDR1 is MDHEN and CDR2 is SYDVKM. CDR3: CASSHRTGTYEQYF. The CDR3 coding sequence is TGTGCCAGCAGCCACCGGACAGGAACCTACGAGCAGTACTTC.

In this sample, this clone turned up once. The chain has TRBV6-4 and TRBJ2-7; tentative D call: TRBD1 (5 bases). The CDR3 totals 10 residues. Trimming left V 6 bases short and J 9 bases short, with 9 bases between. Germline CDR1 reads MRHNA; CDR2 reads SNTAGT. The CDR3 DNA reads as TGTGCCAGCAGCCCCCAGGGGCAGTACTTC. It encodes CASSPQGQYF.

The chain links TRBV2 to TRBJ2-7; 9 bases align to TRBD1. CDR1 SNHLY and CDR2 FYNNEI come from the germline V gene. The CDR3 contains 13 residues. V was clipped by 11 bases and J by 5 bases; unmatched bases: 10. The CDR3 loop reads CAGTGTGSNEQYF. As DNA, the CDR3 is TGTGCCGGCACCGGGACAGGGTCCAACGAGCAGTACTTC.

The rearrangement uses TRBV29-1 and TRBJ1-1; weak D call: TRBD1 (5 bases). V shed 4 bases and J shed 4 bases, with 10 bases lying between them. Germline CDR1 reads SQVTM; CDR2 reads ANQGSEA. The CDR3 sequence is 12 residues long. The CDR3 here is CSVGGEVTEAFF. CDR3 in DNA: TGCAGCGTTGGAGGGGAGGTCACTGAAGCTTTCTTT. The whole variable domain, remainder taken from reference TRBV29-1 and TRBJ1-1, is SAVISQKPSRDICQRGTSLTIQCQVDSQVTMMFWYRQQPGQSLTLIATANQGSEATYESGFVIDKFPISRPNLTFSTLTVSNMSPEDSSIYLCSVGGEVTEAFFGQGTRLTVV.

The rearrangement links TRBV11-2 to TRBJ2-3; 13 bases map to TRBD2. This CDR3 has 16 residues. The germline gives CDR1 SGHAT, CDR2 FQNNGV. Trimming cost V 5 bases and J 2 bases; bases outside gene matches: 4. DNA for the CDR3: TGTGCCAGCAGCGGGACTAGCGGGAAACACACAGATACGCAGTATTTT. Its translation: CASSGTSGKHTDTQYF.

The chain couples TRBV7-2 to TRBJ1-2, with D maybe TRBD1 (6 bases). Germline V lookup: CDR1 SGHTA, CDR2 FQGNSA. Trimming took 5 bases from V and 3 from J, leaving 16 bases between them. The CDR3 sequence is 15 residues long. This CDR3 is CASSEDSLLYYGYTF. In DNA, the CDR3 is TGTGCCAGCAGCGAGGACAGCCTCTTATACTATGGCTACACCTTC.